This is a list of T cell receptor beta chains from one sample in a study of blood T cells in healthy people across ages. Each CDR3 protein gets one entry after TCRdb re-called the 5' RACE reads with MiXCR. The table has more than 1,000,000 distinct CDR3 sequences, 20% to 25% seen once. This sample also appeared in a second study, on T cells of mothers and their children.

The source material was blood. Receptors were obtained from a girl aged 2-10 years in good health. CDR3s include the opening cysteine and the closing phenylalanine or tryptophan. Fields, in order: D gene, J gene, V gene, clone size, CDR3 DNA, CDR3 protein. The D gene is left open where the match is weak. Rows give clone size only sometimes, using once, few, many, or a class for an expanded clone.

>TRBD2|TRBJ2-1|TRBV4-1|NA
TGCGCCAGCAGACTGCGTCCTAGTGGCGGGGGCTACAATGAGCAGTTCTTC
CASRLRPSGGGYNEQFF
>NA|TRBJ1-5|TRBV6-5|few
TGTGCCAGCAGTTACAGGGGTATGAGCAATCAGCCCCAGCATTTT
CASSYRGMSNQPQHF
>NA|TRBJ1-2|TRBV6-2/TRBV6-3|NA
TGTGCCAGCAGCTCCGGAAGGGACCTCGTTATTCGCTACACCTTC
CASSSGRDLVIRYTF
>TRBD2|TRBJ2-5|TRBV20-1|few
TGCAGTGCTCTTACACTCATAGCGGGAGTGGATCCCGAACAAGAGACCCAGTACTTC
CSALTLIAGVDPEQETQYF
>NA|TRBJ2-7|TRBV29-1|NA
TGCAGCGTTGTCCAGACCCGACCTTACGAGCAGTACTTC
CSVVQTRPYEQYF
>NA|TRBJ1-3|TRBV9|few
TGTGCCAGCAGCGTGGAAGGAAACACCATATATTTT
CASSVEGNTIYF
>NA|TRBJ1-2|TRBV12-3/TRBV12-4|few
TGTGCCACCCAGCGGGGGGGCGGCTATGGCTACACCTTC
CATQRGGGYGYTF
>TRBD2|TRBJ2-5|TRBV20-1|NA
TGCAGTGCTATGACTAGCGGGGGGGAAGAGACCCAGTACTTC
CSAMTSGGEETQYF
>NA|TRBJ2-3|TRBV5-1|NA
TGCGCCAGCAGCTTGCTTGAGGGGGGGCCCACAGATACGCAGTATTTT
CASSLLEGGPTDTQYF
>NA|TRBJ2-7|TRBV9|NA
TGTGCCAGCAGCGTGGGGGGTAGCAAAACCTACGAGCAGTACTTC
CASSVGGSKTYEQYF
>NA|TRBJ1-1|TRBV4-3|many
TGCGCCAGCAGCCAAGCCCAGGGCCGGTATGAAGCTTTCTTT
CASSQAQGRYEAFF